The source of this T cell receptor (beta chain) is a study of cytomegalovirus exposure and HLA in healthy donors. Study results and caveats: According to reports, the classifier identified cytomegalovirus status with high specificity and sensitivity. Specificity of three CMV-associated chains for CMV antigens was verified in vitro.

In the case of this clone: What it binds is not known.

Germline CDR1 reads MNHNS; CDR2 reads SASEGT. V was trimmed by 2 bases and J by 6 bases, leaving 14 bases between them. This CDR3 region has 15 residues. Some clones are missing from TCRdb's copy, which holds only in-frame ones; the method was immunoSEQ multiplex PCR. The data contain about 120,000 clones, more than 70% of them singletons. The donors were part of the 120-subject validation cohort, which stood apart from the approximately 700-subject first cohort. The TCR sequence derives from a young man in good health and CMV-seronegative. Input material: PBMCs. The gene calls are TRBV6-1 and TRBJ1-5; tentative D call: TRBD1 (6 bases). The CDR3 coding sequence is TGTGCCAGCAGTGAATCGAGGATAGGGGGTCAGCCCCAGCATTTT. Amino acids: CASSESRIGGQPQHF.